Listed below are T cell receptor beta chains from one sample, sequenced in a study of T cell responses to AZD1222 COVID-19 vaccine. Assay used: immunoSEQ multiplex PCR; TCRdb lists only in-frame clones, some missing. The data show approximately 150,000 clones, 92% seen once. The sequenced sample was peripheral blood, obtained on day 0 of MenACWY control vaccination. The receptors were gathered from an adult in good health. Each CDR3 is given with its conserved first and last residue. Each record gives: D gene, V gene, J gene, clone size, CDR3 DNA, CDR3 protein. D genes are given only for firm matches. Part of the rows lack a size; the others show once, few, many or a class for expanded clones.

D: -; V: TRBV27; J: TRBJ1-1; size: -; DNA: TGTGCCAGCAGTTCCCAGATGAGGGCAGGGAGGACCGGGGAAGCTTTCTTT; CDR3: CASSSQMRAGRTGEAFF
D: -; V: TRBV5-5; J: TRBJ2-6; size: -; DNA: TGTGCCAGCAGCCCTCAAGGCCCTGGGGCCAACGTCCTGACTTTC; CDR3: CASSPQGPGANVLTF
D: -; V: TRBV12-3/TRBV12-4; J: TRBJ1-2; size: -; DNA: TGTGCCAGCAGTTTACTGGGCGATCGTGGCTACACCTTC; CDR3: CASSLLGDRGYTF
D: -; V: TRBV7-3; J: TRBJ2-2; size: -; DNA: TGTGCCAGCAGCTTTATGGGTAACACCGGGGAGCTGTTTTTT; CDR3: CASSFMGNTGELFF
D: -; V: TRBV7-4; J: TRBJ2-7; size: -; DNA: TGTGCCAGCAGCGCGTACGAGCAGTACTTC; CDR3: CASSAYEQYF
D: -; V: TRBV5-1; J: TRBJ1-1; size: -; DNA: TGCGCCAGCAGGGTGAACACTGAAGCTTTCTTT; CDR3: CASRVNTEAFF
D: -; V: TRBV11-2; J: TRBJ2-7; size: -; DNA: TGTGCCAGCAGCTTAGCTCTAGCCTACGAGCAGTACTTC; CDR3: CASSLALAYEQYF
D: TRBD1; V: TRBV7-2; J: TRBJ2-7; size: -; DNA: TGTGCCAGCAGCTCTCCTCGGACAGGGGGACAGTACGAGCAGTACTTC; CDR3: CASSSPRTGGQYEQYF
D: TRBD1; V: TRBV7-2; J: TRBJ1-5; size: once; DNA: TGTGCCAGCAGCGGGCAGGGGGGAAACAATCAGCCCCAGCATTTT; CDR3: CASSGQGGNNQPQHF
D: -; V: TRBV9; J: TRBJ2-7; size: -; DNA: TGTGCCAGCAGCCCGTCAATAGGGAGTGTGTTCGGCGAGCAGTACTTC; CDR3: CASSPSIGSVFGEQYF
D: -; V: TRBV15; J: TRBJ2-5; size: -; DNA: TGTGCCACCAGCAGAGATCGGGGAGAGACCCAGTACTTC; CDR3: CATSRDRGETQYF
D: -; V: TRBV7-9; J: TRBJ2-5; size: -; DNA: TGTGCCAGCAGCTTTAAGGGGCATCGCCACCAAGAGACCCAGTACTTC; CDR3: CASSFKGHRHQETQYF
D: -; V: TRBV30; J: TRBJ1-1; size: -; DNA: TGTGCCTGGAACGGGGATATGAACACTGAAGCTTTCTTT; CDR3: CAWNGDMNTEAFF
D: TRBD1; V: TRBV12-3/TRBV12-4; J: TRBJ1-4; size: -; DNA: TGTGCCAGCAGTAGACAGGGGGCAGAACTGTTTTTT; CDR3: CASSRQGAELFF
D: -; V: TRBV29-1; J: TRBJ1-2; size: -; DNA: TGCAGCGTTGAAAATCCGGGATTCGGGTATGGCTACACCTTC; CDR3: CSVENPGFGYGYTF
D: -; V: TRBV28; J: TRBJ1-4; size: few; DNA: TGTGCCAGCAGGTCCGGGTCCGCAAATGAAAAACTGTTTTTT; CDR3: CASRSGSANEKLFF
D: TRBD1; V: TRBV27; J: TRBJ1-2; size: -; DNA: TGTGCCAGCAGCCCCGACAGGGCCAGTAACTATGGCTACACCTTC; CDR3: CASSPDRASNYGYTF
D: -; V: TRBV28; J: TRBJ2-3; size: -; DNA: TGTGCCAGCAGTTCCACTAGGGGTAGCACAGATACGCAGTATTTT; CDR3: CASSSTRGSTDTQYF
D: -; V: TRBV9; J: TRBJ2-2; size: -; DNA: TGTGCCAGCAGCGTTATCGGGTCGGGCACCGGGGAGCTGTTTTTT; CDR3: CASSVIGSGTGELFF
D: -; V: TRBV3-1/TRBV3-2; J: TRBJ1-2; size: few; DNA: TGTGCCAGCAGCCAACCACACAGGGATGGCTACACCTTC; CDR3: CASSQPHRDGYTF
D: TRBD2; V: TRBV6-5; J: TRBJ2-7; size: -; DNA: TGTGCCAGCAGTACCACGGCGGGAGGTTTCCACGAGCAGTACTTC; CDR3: CASSTTAGGFHEQYF
D: -; V: TRBV28; J: TRBJ1-4; size: -; DNA: TGTGCCAGCAGTTTGTGGAGGGTGACAACTAATGAAAAACTGTTTTTT; CDR3: CASSLWRVTTNEKLFF
D: TRBD2; V: TRBV10-3; J: TRBJ2-2; size: -; DNA: TGTGCCAGCCGGGATACTAGCGGGACTAGCGGGGAGCTGTTTTTT; CDR3: CASRDTSGTSGELFF
D: -; V: TRBV5-6; J: TRBJ1-1; size: -; DNA: TGTGCCAGCAGCGGCGCTGGGGGACTGAACACTGAAGCTTTCTTT; CDR3: CASSGAGGLNTEAFF
D: -; V: TRBV28; J: TRBJ2-5; size: -; DNA: TGTGCCAGCAGTTTGCCGCGGGACGGCCAAGAGACCCAGTACTTC; CDR3: CASSLPRDGQETQYF
D: -; V: TRBV5-1; J: TRBJ1-1; size: -; DNA: TGCGCCAGCAAAAGGATCCAGGGAGTAAATACTGAAGCTTTCTTT; CDR3: CASKRIQGVNTEAFF
D: -; V: TRBV15; J: TRBJ1-3; size: -; DNA: TGTGCCACCAGCAGAGAGGTCGGGGTAACTGGAAACACCATATATTTT; CDR3: CATSREVGVTGNTIYF
D: -; V: TRBV30; J: TRBJ2-1; size: many; DNA: TGTGCCTGGACCCCGGGACTTTCAACCAATGAGCAGTTCTTC; CDR3: CAWTPGLSTNEQFF
D: TRBD1; V: TRBV5-1; J: TRBJ2-7; size: few; DNA: TGCGCCAGCAGCTTGGCACAGGGGGCGGGCGAGCAGTACTTC; CDR3: CASSLAQGAGEQYF
D: -; V: TRBV28; J: TRBJ2-1; size: -; DNA: TGTGCCAGCGGTTGGGACTTTACTGAGGGTTCCTACAATGAGCAGTTCTTC; CDR3: CASGWDFTEGSYNEQFF
D: TRBD1; V: TRBV19; J: TRBJ1-1; size: -; DNA: TGTGCCAGTAGTATAGATCCGGGACAGGGAGGCAGGGCTGAAGCTTTCTTT; CDR3: CASSIDPGQGGRAEAFF
D: -; V: TRBV5-6; J: TRBJ2-1; size: -; DNA: TGTGCCAGCAGCGGCCTAGCAGGCTACAATGAGCAGTTCTTC; CDR3: CASSGLAGYNEQFF
D: TRBD2; V: TRBV18; J: TRBJ2-5; size: once; DNA: TGTGCCAGCTCACCAAGGGGACTAGCGGGAGCGGTGGCGGAAGAGACCCAGTACTTC; CDR3: CASSPRGLAGAVAEETQYF
D: TRBD1; V: TRBV28; J: TRBJ2-7; size: -; DNA: TGTGCCAGCAGTCCCCACCGGGACAGGGCCTACGAGCAGTACTTC; CDR3: CASSPHRDRAYEQYF
D: TRBD2; V: TRBV11-1; J: TRBJ2-1; size: -; DNA: TGTGCCAGCAGCTTTAGCGGGAGGGCCGGGAATGAGCAGTTCTTC; CDR3: CASSFSGRAGNEQFF
D: -; V: TRBV5-1; J: TRBJ2-1; size: once; DNA: TGCGCCAGCAGCCCCTTGACGGGTTACAATGAGCAGTTCTTC; CDR3: CASSPLTGYNEQFF
D: TRBD1; V: TRBV7-9; J: TRBJ2-5; size: -; DNA: TGTGCCAGCAGCTTAGTTGGACAGGAACGGGAGACCCAGTACTTC; CDR3: CASSLVGQERETQYF
D: -; V: TRBV5-1; J: TRBJ1-2; size: few; DNA: TGCGCCAGCAGCGACCAGACGGAAGTTTATGGCTACACCTTC; CDR3: CASSDQTEVYGYTF
D: TRBD1; V: TRBV9; J: TRBJ2-2; size: -; DNA: TGTGCCAGCAGCGGCCGACAGGGGTTGAACACCGGGGAGCTGTTTTTT; CDR3: CASSGRQGLNTGELFF
D: -; V: TRBV3-1/TRBV3-2; J: TRBJ1-1; size: -; DNA: TGTGCCAGCAGCCAAGATGTGTCCGGGGGACAGAACACTGAAGCTTTCTTT; CDR3: CASSQDVSGGQNTEAFF
D: -; V: TRBV12-5; J: TRBJ1-3; size: -; DNA: TGTGCTAGTGGTTCAGGGTCTGGAAACACCATATATTTT; CDR3: CASGSGSGNTIYF
D: TRBD1; V: TRBV11-2; J: TRBJ2-1; size: -; DNA: TGTGCCAGCAGTAAGACAGGGGGCCTCTATGAGCAGTTCTTC; CDR3: CASSKTGGLYEQFF
D: -; V: TRBV19; J: TRBJ2-5; size: -; DNA: TGTGCCAGTAGTCACGAAAGGGGACAAGAGACCCAGTACTTC; CDR3: CASSHERGQETQYF
D: TRBD1; V: TRBV5-1; J: TRBJ2-2; size: -; DNA: TGCGCCAGCACTCCGACAGGGGGCCCGAACACCGGGGAGCTGTTTTTT; CDR3: CASTPTGGPNTGELFF
D: -; V: TRBV7-9; J: TRBJ1-1; size: -; DNA: TGTGCCAGCAGCAATACAGGGAGGGGGACTGAAGCTTTCTTT; CDR3: CASSNTGRGTEAFF
D: -; V: TRBV14; J: TRBJ1-2; size: -; DNA: TGTGCCAGCAGCCAAGATTCCGCGCCGGGACGGACCTATGGCTACACCTTC; CDR3: CASSQDSAPGRTYGYTF
D: -; V: TRBV5-1; J: TRBJ1-3; size: -; DNA: TGCGCCAGCATGCCGACAGGTGGGGTTGGAAACACCATATATTTT; CDR3: CASMPTGGVGNTIYF
D: -; V: TRBV5-6; J: TRBJ1-4; size: -; DNA: TGTGCCAGCAGCTTGTACGGTGCAACTAATGAAAAACTGTTTTTT; CDR3: CASSLYGATNEKLFF
D: TRBD1; V: TRBV11-2; J: TRBJ2-7; size: -; DNA: TGTGCCAGCAGCCCCCGGCTAGGTGGACAGGGATACGAGCAGTACTTC; CDR3: CASSPRLGGQGYEQYF
D: -; V: TRBV5-1; J: TRBJ1-2; size: -; DNA: TGCGCCAGCAGCTTGGGGTATGGCTACACCTTC; CDR3: CASSLGYGYTF
D: -; V: TRBV6-1; J: TRBJ2-7; size: -; DNA: TGTGCCAGCAGTGAAGGGGGGGGGCCCTACGAGCAGTACTTC; CDR3: CASSEGGGPYEQYF
D: -; V: TRBV7-2; J: TRBJ1-1; size: -; DNA: TGTGCCAGCAGCCTAACGAACACTGAAGCTTTCTTT; CDR3: CASSLTNTEAFF
D: -; V: TRBV5-1; J: TRBJ2-1; size: -; DNA: TGCGCCAGCAGCTTGGAAATAGCGGTTTACAATGAGCAGTTCTTC; CDR3: CASSLEIAVYNEQFF
D: -; V: TRBV6-6; J: TRBJ2-7; size: -; DNA: TGTGCCAGCAGTTACGAACAGGGTCCCCACGAGCAGTACTTC; CDR3: CASSYEQGPHEQYF
D: -; V: TRBV5-1; J: TRBJ1-4; size: once; DNA: TGCGCCAGCAGCTTGGGGTTCCAGGGTGAAAAACTGTTTTTT; CDR3: CASSLGFQGEKLFF
D: TRBD1; V: TRBV5-1; J: TRBJ1-3; size: -; DNA: TGCGCCAGCAGCTTTCACAGGGGAATGGGGTCTGGAAACACCATATATTTT; CDR3: CASSFHRGMGSGNTIYF
D: -; V: TRBV28; J: TRBJ2-4; size: -; DNA: TGTGCCAGCAGTTTGCCAACAGGGCGGGGTGGAAACATTCAGTACTTC; CDR3: CASSLPTGRGGNIQYF
D: -; V: TRBV6-2/TRBV6-3; J: TRBJ2-4; size: -; DNA: TGTGCCAGCAGTTACTCGACGGGACGGCGGTCCACGTTAAACATTCAGTACTTC; CDR3: CASSYSTGRRSTLNIQYF
D: TRBD1; V: TRBV6-4; J: TRBJ2-2; size: -; DNA: TGTGCCAGCAGACTACAACAGGGGTCCACCGGGGAGCTGTTTTTT; CDR3: CASRLQQGSTGELFF